The 6 T cell receptor beta chains in this list originate from one sample, sequenced in a study of vaccination effects on CD4 cells after COVID-19. The antigens for these receptors are not known. Antigen-specific CD4+ T cells expanded by the ViraFEST assay with viral peptide pools were then sequenced. Researchers isolated CD4+ T cells once around 11 days of culture had elapsed. In the vaccine recipients, nucleocapsid antibodies were negative and there was no prior SARS-CoV-2 infection. Profiled with immunoSEQ multiplex PCR; TCRdb holds only in-frame clones, not every one. The sample lists 41,000 or so clones; approximately 70% were seen once. The specimen comprised CD4+ T cells from PBMCs cultured with HCoV-OC43 spike peptides, sampled before COVID-19 vaccination. Subset described: HCoV-OC43 spike overlapping peptide pool stimulation. All receptors come from a human donor who received a COVID-19 vaccine.

The chain is built from TRBV2 and TRBJ1-1; 12 bases fit TRBD1. This CDR3 region has 15 residues. CDR1 is SNHLY and CDR2 is FYNNEI in the germline V gene. V shed 6 bases and J 5 bases; nucleotides not matched to a gene: 7. The CDR3 sequence is CASRGQGAMGTEAFF. In DNA form, the CDR3 reads TGTGCCAGCAGGGGACAGGGGGCCATGGGGACTGAAGCTTTCTTT.

V gene TRBV5-5 combines with J gene TRBJ2-2; 7 nucleotides line up with TRBD2. V was pared by 3 bases and J by 0 bases, with 5 bases of the junction left unmatched. CDR3 length: 16 amino acids. The germline gives CDR1 SGHKS, CDR2 YYEKEE (reference sequence). CDR3 sequence reads: CASSSRGGANTGELFF. The CDR3 bases are TGTGCCAGCAGCTCACGGGGAGGGGCGAACACCGGGGAGCTGTTTTTT.

This chain uses TRBV27 with TRBJ1-5, with D tentatively TRBD1 (5 bases). Germline lookup yields CDR1 MNHEY and CDR2 SMNVEV (reference sequence). The V end was cut by 0 bases, the J end by 7 bases, with 10 bases between. The CDR3 totals 14 residues. Written as DNA, the CDR3 is TGTGCCAGCAGTTTATCCCCAGGGCAGCAGCCCCAGCATTTT. Amino acids: CASSLSPGQQPQHF.

This clone was seen only once. The chain carries TRBV5-1 and TRBJ2-6, with D unclear. V dropped 2 bases and J dropped 0 bases, with 12 bases sitting between them. The CDR3 sequence is 17 residues long. Germline V gene sequence: CDR1 SGHRS, CDR2 YFSETQ. The CDR3 DNA reads as TGCGCCAGCAGCTTAGTGGGTGGGCGCTCTGGGGCCAACGTCCTGACTTTC. Translating gives CASSLVGGRSGANVLTF.

The CDR3 nucleotides are TGTGCCAGCAGCACAGGGACAGGGGAAAACACCATATATTTT. Its translation: CASSTGTGENTIYF. J is TRBJ1-3 and V is TRBV11-2, with 10 nucleotides matching TRBD1. Germline V lookup: CDR1 SGHAT, CDR2 FQNNGV. This CDR3 has 14 amino acids. With V trimmed by 5 bases and J by 6 bases, 4 bases remained unmatched.

This chain uses TRBV25-1 with TRBJ1-5; TRBD1 might be the D (5 bases). Germline CDR1 reads MGHDK; CDR2 reads SYGVNS. The germline V and J ends were trimmed by 2 bases and 5 bases, with 10 bases remaining between them. The CDR3 covers 14 residues. The CDR3 loop reads CASSEVGVHQPQHF. In DNA form, the CDR3 reads TGTGCCAGCAGTGAAGTAGGGGTTCATCAGCCCCAGCATTTT.